These 18 T cell receptor beta chains share one sample of origin, sequenced in a study of blood T cell repertoires in COVID-19. Sequencing was performed with immunoSEQ multiplex PCR; in TCRdb, only in-frame clones are kept and a portion is missing. This sample yields about 290,000 clones, of which just under 85% are seen a single time; approximately 3.8% belongs to the top ten. The sample consisted of peripheral blood. Every receptor here comes from a woman aged 45-65 years with active or convalescent COVID-19.

The gene calls are TRBV5-1 and TRBJ1-2, with TRBD1 matching 10 bases. This CDR3 contains 15 residues. Germline CDR1 and CDR2: SGHRS and YFSETQ. J lost 5 bases, V lost 5 bases, and 9 bases had no gene match. The CDR3 is CASSPDRGKGYGYTF. The DNA of the CDR3 is TGCGCCAGCAGTCCGGACAGGGGGAAAGGGTATGGCTACACCTTC.

A word on this clone: Germline is not matched at one junction end, which may reflect a read error. V gene TRBV5-1 combines with J gene TRBJ2-7; maybe TRBD2 (7 bases). CDR3 length: 14 amino acids. Germline values: CDR1 SGHRS, CDR2 YFSETQ. The CDR3 region has the DNA TGCGCCAGCAGTCTACGGGGGGCCTCCTCCGAGCAGTACTTC. Encoded protein: CASSLRGASSEQYF.

The CDR3 coding sequence is TGTGCCAGCAGGGACGGGGGGACTGAAGCTTTCTTT. Its protein is CASRDGGTEAFF. J is TRBJ1-1 and V is TRBV28, with TRBD1 as a possible D gene (5 bases). Germline V gives CDR1 MDHEN, CDR2 SYDVKM. V lost 6 bases and J 5 bases, leaving 10 bases between the germline ends. This CDR3 spans 12 amino acids.

The V gene is TRBV24-1, the J gene TRBJ1-5; a weak D match, TRBD1 (6 bases). V gave up 2 bases and J gave up 9 bases, with 10 bases separating them. Germline V gene lookup returns CDR1 KGHDR and CDR2 SFDVKD. This CDR3 region has 13 residues. The CDR3 DNA reads TGTGCCACCAGTGATTCCGGGACAAGGCCCCAGCATTTT. It encodes CATSDSGTRPQHF.

The genes are TRBV11-3 and TRBJ1-1; D gene uncertain. Germline values: CDR1 SGHNT, CDR2 YENEEA. The CDR3 runs to 13 residues. V was cut by 2 bases and J by 4 bases, with 8 bases left in between. The CDR3: CASSLLAGTEAFF. CDR3 nucleotide sequence: TGTGCCAGCAGCTTATTAGCGGGCACTGAAGCTTTCTTT. Supplemented by reference TRBV11-3 and TRBJ1-1, the full variable domain reads EAGVVQSPRYKIIEKKQPVAFWCNPISGHNTLYWYLQNLGQGPELLIRYENEEAVDDSQLPKDRFSAERLKGVDSTLKIQPAELGDSAVYLCASSLLAGTEAFFGQGTRLTVV.

The chain recombines TRBV15 with TRBJ2-3; D is unresolved. V lost 0 bases and J 0 bases, leaving 7 bases between the germline ends. Germline V gene lookup returns CDR1 LNHNV and CDR2 YYDKDF (reference sequence). This CDR3 comprises 15 residues. The CDR3 DNA follows: TGTGCCACCAGCAGAGACAATCCCAGCACAGATACGCAGTATTTT. Translated, it gives CATSRDNPSTDTQYF.

V usage is TRBV7-2 and J usage is TRBJ2-3; unclear D gene. Germline CDR1 and CDR2: SGHTA and FQGNSA. V lost 5 bases and J lost 2, with 8 bases in between. The CDR3 consists of 13 residues. The CDR3 nucleotides read TGTGCCAGCAGCGCCAGTATCACAGATACGCAGTATTTT. This encodes CASSASITDTQYF.

Only a few counts were recorded for this clone. The J gene is TRBJ1-1, the V gene TRBV19; 8 bases fit TRBD1. CDR1 LNHDA and CDR2 SQIVND come from the germline V gene (reference sequence). The CDR3 is 15 amino acids. J gave up 6 bases and V 7 bases, and 13 bases lay outside the gene matches. CDR3 loop: CASNPTGDVPSEAFF. The CDR3 coding sequence is TGTGCCAGTAACCCGACAGGGGATGTTCCGTCTGAAGCTTTCTTT.

This sequence joins TRBV7-8 and TRBJ1-1; 8 positions match TRBD1. Trimming at V came to 6 bases and at J to 7 bases, leaving 16 bases not matched to a gene. The length of the CDR3 is 16 residues. CDR1 and CDR2 from the germline V gene are SGHVS and FQNEAQ. The CDR3: CASRRIGQGGSGEAFF. DNA of the CDR3: TGTGCCAGCAGACGGATAGGACAGGGAGGGTCGGGTGAAGCTTTCTTT.

The rearrangement links TRBV7-9 to TRBJ1-6; D perhaps matches TRBD1 (5 bases). V lost 3 bases, J lost 5 bases, and 8 bases lay in between. This CDR3 is 14 amino acids long. Per germline, CDR1 SEHNR and CDR2 FQNEAQ (reference sequence). The CDR3 DNA follows: TGTGCCAGCAGCTTCGGGGGACATAATTCACCCCTCCACTTT. Its translation is CASSFGGHNSPLHF.

This clone was detected ten times or more. The chain has TRBV5-5 and TRBJ1-1, with D perhaps matching TRBD1 (5 bases). The V and J ends lost 4 bases and 8 bases respectively, with 24 bases between them. Germline lookup yields CDR1 SGHKS and CDR2 YYEKEE (reference sequence). The CDR3 is 16 amino acids. In DNA form, the CDR3 reads TGTGCCAGCAGCACTTCTATTGTGGCAGGGTGGATCGAAGCTTTCTTT. Translation: CASSTSIVAGWIEAFF.

This clone was detected many times. The rearrangement links TRBV5-6 to TRBJ1-6; tentatively, D is TRBD1 (5 bases). CDR3 length: 15 amino acids. Germline loops: CDR1 SGHDT, CDR2 YYEEEE. V dropped 4 bases and J dropped 6 bases, with 14 bases sitting between them. CDR3 loop: CASSTRVPLNSPLHF. The CDR3 DNA reads TGTGCCAGCAGCACCAGGGTTCCCCTTAATTCACCCCTCCACTTT.

This chain links TRBV18 with TRBJ2-7; TRBD2 matches at 7 bases. Germline loops: CDR1 KGHSH, CDR2 LQKENI. The CDR3 runs 16 residues. After removal of 0 bases from V and 2 bases from J, the junction contained 7 bases not matched to a gene. The CDR3 is CASSPPNGRKTYEQYF. The CDR3 DNA follows: TGTGCCAGCTCACCACCGAACGGGAGGAAAACCTACGAGCAGTACTTC.

The chain couples TRBV7-8 to TRBJ2-5; D perhaps matches TRBD1 (5 bases). V dropped 5 bases and J dropped 11 bases, with 18 bases sitting between them. This CDR3 is built from 13 residues. Germline lookup yields CDR1 SGHVS and CDR2 FQNEAQ. In DNA, the CDR3 is TGTGCCAGCAGCCATTTTCAGGGCCTATTTCAGTACTTC. Amino acid sequence: CASSHFQGLFQYF.

J is TRBJ1-1 and V is TRBV7-3, with TRBD1 as a possible D gene (6 bases). The V end was cut by 6 bases, the J end by 1 base, with 18 bases between. In germline, CDR1 is SGHTA, CDR2 FQGTGA. The CDR3 extends over 16 amino acids. CDR3: CASRPSAGQQNTEAFF. The CDR3 DNA is TGTGCCAGCAGACCTTCGGCTGGACAGCAGAACACTGAAGCTTTCTTT. Drawing the rest from reference TRBV7-3 and TRBJ1-1, the complete variable domain is GAGVSQTPSNKVTEKGKYVELRCDPISGHTALYWYRQSLGQGPEFLIYFQGTGAADDSGLPNDRFFAVRPEGSVSTLKIQRTERGDSAVYLCASRPSAGQQNTEAFFGQGTRLTVV.

Worth noting for this clone: A much larger clonotype is one base distant, so this may be a read error. The rearrangement links TRBV5-5 to TRBJ1-1; no firm D call. Per the germline V gene, CDR1 is SGHKS and CDR2 is YYEKEE (reference sequence). The CDR3 covers 16 residues. With 1 base removed from V and 1 base from J, the gap between germline ends came to 14 bases. The chain's CDR3 is CASSLTAVRGNTEAFF. The CDR3 DNA reads TGTGCCAGCAGCTTGACGGCAGTCCGGGGGAACACTGAAGCTTTCTTT.

V usage is TRBV2 and J usage is TRBJ2-3; D might be TRBD2 (6 bases). V lost 4 bases to trimming and J lost 2 bases, with 10 bases between them. Germline CDR1 is SNHLY and CDR2 is FYNNEI. This CDR3 region has 14 residues. CDR3 amino acids: CASSGGLTTDTQYF. CDR3 coding DNA: TGTGCCAGCAGTGGGGGACTCACCACAGATACGCAGTATTTT.

This sequence joins TRBV19 and TRBJ1-3, with a possible D match to TRBD1 (5 bases). V shed 9 bases and J shed 0 bases, with 15 bases lying between them. Germline V gives CDR1 LNHDA, CDR2 SQIVND (reference sequence). This CDR3 comprises 15 residues. Here the CDR3 DNA reads TGTGCCAGCACCCTCGGACACCCCTCTGGAAACACCATATATTTT. Its protein product is CASTLGHPSGNTIYF.